The TCR beta chain described here comes from a study of CD8+ T cells in alopecia areata (dated by TCRdb to 2016 to 2019). Turning to the overall study: Treated patients were enrolled in an open-label pilot trial of oral tofacitinib, 5 to 10 mg twice daily, for moderate-to-severe alopecia areata. RNA came from the PAXgene miRNA kit for fixed scalp, the miRNeasy kit for PBMCs, and the RNeasy kit for mouse skin. Tofacitinib was given for 6 to 18 months, followed by 6 months of follow-up off drug to assess delayed response and recurrence. In humans, TCRbeta sequencing was performed on scalp tissue and on sorted CD4+ and CD8+ peripheral blood T cells from healthy controls and from patients with patchy or totalis/universalis alopecia areata. Biopsies were taken from tofacitinib-treated patients at baseline and again at 4 and 24 weeks into treatment, and several of those patients also had a later scalp biopsy. Clonality in the scalp was compared among normal scalp (n=4), patchy alopecia areata scalp (n=8), and alopecia totalis/universalis scalp (n=8). TCRbeta CDR3 regions were amplified by immunoSEQ multiplex PCR using 35 Vbeta forward and 13 Jbeta reverse primers. In both human patients and the C3H/HeJ mouse model, the study applied high-throughput TCRbeta sequencing to look at T cell clonal expansion in alopecia areata.

The time point label of this sample denotes: baseline before oral tofacitinib. From alopecia areata patients, peripheral blood was collected along with lesional scalp punch biopsies. After PBMCs were isolated by density centrifugation and stained for CD3, CD4 and CD8, a FACSAria was used to sort CD4+ and CD8+ T cells. With regard to this clone: Which antigen it targets is not known. One base away there is no much larger clone; base qualities are not given.

On the study overall, not on this receptor specifically: Shared TCR sequences between patients were less evident than in mice, which may be partly attributable to HLA diversity in the patient population. Higher clonality and more expanded CD8+ clones were observed in lesional scalp than in normal scalp, particularly in alopecia totalis/universalis, a finding suggestive of antigenic drive. Resident alphabeta T cells in normal human skin are also sequenced, complicating scalp TCR repertoire analysis, unlike mouse skin dominated by gammadelta T cells.

The library was prepared using the immunoSEQ multiplex PCR assay. RNA was extracted from all samples and reverse transcribed into cDNA, which served as template for TCR sequencing. First-strand cDNA was synthesized using SuperScript III with a 2:1 mix of oligo-dT and random hexamers. A synthetic immune receptor repertoire was used to measure amplification bias, and any remaining bias was corrected computationally. The paper's data handling went like this. Raw reads were preprocessed to remove errors, and CDR3 was defined by IMGT conventions from the conserved cysteine to phenylalanine. Clonality was calculated as 1 minus Shannon entropy normalized by log2 of the number of productive unique TCRs. Whether each scalp clone was CD4 or CD8 was inferred by checking scalp TCRbeta sequences against the CD4 and CD8 repertoires from sorted blood. Entries here come from immuneACCESS through TCRdb and include only in-frame sequences with V and J called. Some clones fail to appear in such tables; in the studies checked, an unresolved V gene covers under half of the shortfall, and the cause of the remainder is unknown. From that table come the V and J calls and clone size; the DNA was used to work out D and trimming. The sample records about 130,000 clones, roughly three fifths of which are singletons. The ten largest account for less than 5.5% of the sample.

CDR1 is given as SGHVS and CDR2 as FNYEAQ, both from the germline V gene. Relative to germline, V is 5 bases shorter and J is 7 bases shorter, with 18 bases between their ends. The CDR3 goes from the cysteine to the phenylalanine over 16 residues. Of all the DNA, just the CDR3 is kept, 48 bases in frame from base 1. Specimen: CD4+ T cells sorted from blood, collected at week 0. This TCR came from a human donor with alopecia areata. The sequence joins TRBV7-6 to TRBJ1-6; the D gene cannot be named for sure. Here the CDR3 is given as CASSRAGPGSNSPLHF. DNA sequence: TGTGCCAGCAGCCGCGCGGGTCCAGGCTCCAATTCACCCCTCCACTTT.